Listed below are T cell receptor beta chains from one sample, sequenced in a study of blood T cells in healthy people across ages. TCRdb ran MiXCR on the 5' RACE reads and lists one entry per CDR3 protein. The sample holds approximately 800,000 distinct CDR3 sequences, 50% to 65% seen once. The specimen was blood. These receptors were collected from an older man in good health. The CDR3 runs from the conserved cysteine through the conserved F or W. D genes are given only for firm matches. For some rows the clone size is stated as once, few or many, or as a class when expanded; others skip it.

v_gene,abundance,d_gene,len,j_gene,CDR3aa,CDR3nt
TRBV6-6,.,.,15,TRBJ1-1,CASSYSIRVNTEAFF,TGTGCCAGCAGTTACTCGATTAGGGTGAACACTGAAGCTTTCTTT
TRBV27,few,.,15,TRBJ2-1,CASSSPTQSYNEQFF,TGTGCCAGCAGTTCCCCCACCCAATCCTACAATGAGCAGTTCTTC
TRBV10-3,few,.,14,TRBJ1-5,CASAGDLSNQPQHF,TGTGCCAGCGCAGGGGATCTCAGCAATCAGCCCCAGCATTTT
TRBV7-2,.,TRBD1,14,TRBJ2-7,CASRKDRAYNEQYF,TGTGCCAGCAGAAAGGACAGGGCTTACAATGAGCAGTACTTC
TRBV6-1,.,TRBD1,19,TRBJ2-3,CASKRGQGAAGGPLTAQYF,TGTGCCAGCAAAAGGGGACAGGGGGCAGCGGGAGGGCCACTGACCGCGCAGTATTTT
TRBV27,.,.,15,TRBJ2-7,CASGEWGASYNEQYF,TGTGCCAGCGGGGAGTGGGGGGCCTCCTACAATGAGCAGTACTTC
TRBV12-3/TRBV12-4,few,.,12,TRBJ2-7,CASSPRSDEQYF,TGTGCCAGCAGTCCTAGGTCCGACGAGCAGTACTTC
TRBV30,.,.,14,TRBJ1-5,CAWSGGTLTQPQHF,TGTGCCTGGAGTGGGGGGACCCTCACTCAGCCCCAGCATTTT
TRBV15,few,TRBD1,18,TRBJ1-4,CATSRDSPRTGRNEKLFF,TGTGCCACCAGCAGAGATTCCCCTAGGACAGGGCGTAATGAAAAACTGTTTTTT
TRBV18,.,TRBD1,14,TRBJ2-7,CASSPDRGFYEQYF,TGTGCCAGCTCGCCGGACAGGGGATTCTACGAGCAGTACTTC
TRBV5-1,few,TRBD2,15,TRBJ2-1,CASREVAGGFNEQFF,TGCGCCAGCAGGGAAGTAGCGGGAGGGTTCAATGAGCAGTTCTTC
TRBV10-3,few,TRBD1,15,TRBJ1-4,CAISERQGTNEKLFF,TGTGCCATCAGTGAGAGACAGGGGACTAATGAAAAACTGTTTTTT
TRBV25-1,.,.,13,TRBJ1-1,CASSEADYGEAFF,TGTGCCAGCAGTGAAGCTGACTATGGGGAAGCTTTCTTT
TRBV7-9,.,TRBD2,17,TRBJ2-7,CASSLERSLAGYYEQYF,TGTGCCAGCAGCTTAGAACGAAGCCTAGCGGGCTACTACGAGCAGTACTTC
TRBV27,.,TRBD2,17,TRBJ2-7,CASSLRLAGGDYNEQYF,TGTGCCAGCAGTTTAAGGCTAGCGGGAGGGGACTACAATGAGCAGTACTTC
TRBV5-1,few,TRBD1,14,TRBJ2-5,CASSATGVQETQYF,TGCGCCAGCAGCGCGACAGGGGTACAAGAGACCCAGTACTTC
TRBV20-1,.,TRBD2,14,TRBJ2-7,CSAGMTSGSYEQYF,TGCAGTGCTGGCATGACTAGCGGGAGTTACGAGCAGTACTTC
TRBV27,.,.,13,TRBJ1-1,CASSSREQREAFF,TGTGCCAGCAGTAGCCGGGAGCAACGTGAAGCTTTCTTT
TRBV20-1,.,TRBD2,15,TRBJ2-3,CSARRLAGLHRYAYF,TGCAGTGCTAGGCGTCTAGCGGGGTTGCACAGATACGCGTATTTT
TRBV5-1,.,.,13,TRBJ2-3,CASSLRLTDTQYF,TGCGCCAGCAGCCTACGCCTCACAGATACGCAGTATTTT
TRBV9,.,.,13,TRBJ1-1,CASSVDTNTEAFF,TGTGCCAGCAGCGTAGACACGAACACTGAAGCTTTCTTT
TRBV6-5,few,.,15,TRBJ2-7,CASTRPPRLPYEQYF,TGTGCCAGCACCCGACCACCTAGGCTGCCCTACGAGCAGTACTTC
TRBV7-2,.,TRBD2,17,TRBJ2-1,CASSSGLAGGGVNEQFF,TGTGCCAGCAGCTCCGGACTAGCGGGAGGGGGGGTCAATGAGCAGTTCTTC
TRBV3-1,.,.,16,TRBJ1-6,CASSQGGGQGPSPLHF,TGTGCCAGCAGCCAAGGGGGCGGGCAGGGCCCCTCACCCCTCCACTTT
TRBV29-1,.,.,12,TRBJ1-4,CSVEGGHEKLFF,TGCAGCGTTGAAGGCGGACATGAAAAACTGTTTTTT
TRBV10-3,.,.,16,TRBJ1-2,CATSESGQGSYYGYTF,TGTGCCACCAGTGAGTCGGGTCAGGGTTCGTACTATGGCTACACCTTC